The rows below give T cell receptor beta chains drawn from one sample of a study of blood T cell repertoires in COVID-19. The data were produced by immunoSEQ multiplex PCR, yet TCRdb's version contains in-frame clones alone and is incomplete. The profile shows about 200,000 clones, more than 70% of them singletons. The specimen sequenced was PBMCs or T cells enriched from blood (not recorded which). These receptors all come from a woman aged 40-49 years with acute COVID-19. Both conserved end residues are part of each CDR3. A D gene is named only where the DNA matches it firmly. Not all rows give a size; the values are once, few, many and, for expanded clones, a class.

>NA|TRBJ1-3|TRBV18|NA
TGTGCCAGCTCACCGCCCCGACAGACCCTCTCTGGAAACACCATATATTTT
CASSPPRQTLSGNTIYF
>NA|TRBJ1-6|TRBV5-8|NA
TGTGCCAGCAGCTTAGGACAGCCCCTGTCGGATTCACCCCTCCACTTT
CASSLGQPLSDSPLHF
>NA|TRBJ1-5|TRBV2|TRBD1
TGTGCCAGCAGTGAAGAACAGGGGCAACATCAGCCCCAGCATTTT
CASSEEQGQHQPQHF
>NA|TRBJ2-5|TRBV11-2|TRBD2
TGTGCCAGCAGCCTCGGGTCCTTGGCCAGCGGGGGGCAAGAGACCCAGTACTTC
CASSLGSLASGGQETQYF
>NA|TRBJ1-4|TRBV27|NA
TGTGCCAGCAGTTTAGGGGCAGGTTATGAAAAACTGTTTTTT
CASSLGAGYEKLFF
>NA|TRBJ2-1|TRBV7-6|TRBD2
TGTGCCAGCAGCTTTGGGTGGCGGGAGATCTACAATGAGCAGTTCTTC
CASSFGWREIYNEQFF
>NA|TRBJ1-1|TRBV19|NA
TGTGCCAGTAGTCCATGGACACCATCGAACACTGAAGCTTTCTTT
CASSPWTPSNTEAFF
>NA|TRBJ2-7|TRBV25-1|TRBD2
TGTGCCAGCAGTGAATACCGCGGGGGGTCCTACGAGCAGTACTTC
CASSEYRGGSYEQYF
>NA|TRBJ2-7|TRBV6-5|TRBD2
TGTGCCAGCAAGACGGGGGGGAACGACTACGAGCAGTACTTC
CASKTGGNDYEQYF
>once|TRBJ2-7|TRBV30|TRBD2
TGTGCCTGGAGCAAGCGGGGGGCCCCCTACGAGCAGTACTTC
CAWSKRGAPYEQYF
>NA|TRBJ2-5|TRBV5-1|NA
TGCGCCAGCAGCTTGGAGGCTTGGGCAGGTTCGGGGGAGACCCAGTACTTC
CASSLEAWAGSGETQYF
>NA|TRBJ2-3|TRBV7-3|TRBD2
TGTGCCAGCCGGGGATCGGGACTATTCACAGATACGCAGTATTTT
CASRGSGLFTDTQYF
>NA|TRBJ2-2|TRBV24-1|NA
TGTGCCACCAGTGATTTGGCGGTGGAGGACAGCTACACCGGGGAGCTGTTTTTT
CATSDLAVEDSYTGELFF
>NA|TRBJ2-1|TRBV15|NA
TGTGCCACCAGCAGAGCTGGCCAAAGATGGAATGAGCAGTTCTTC
CATSRAGQRWNEQFF
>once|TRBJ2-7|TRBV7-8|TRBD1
TGTGCCAGCAGCTTAGTCTCGACAGGGAGCTCCTACGAGCAGTACTTC
CASSLVSTGSSYEQYF
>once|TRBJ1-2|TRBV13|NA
TGTGCCAGCAGCTTAGTACCGGAGGGCTACACCTTC
CASSLVPEGYTF
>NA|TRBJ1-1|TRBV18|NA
TGTGCCAGCTCCCCACAGGGCCGGGGAACTGAAGCTTTCTTT
CASSPQGRGTEAFF